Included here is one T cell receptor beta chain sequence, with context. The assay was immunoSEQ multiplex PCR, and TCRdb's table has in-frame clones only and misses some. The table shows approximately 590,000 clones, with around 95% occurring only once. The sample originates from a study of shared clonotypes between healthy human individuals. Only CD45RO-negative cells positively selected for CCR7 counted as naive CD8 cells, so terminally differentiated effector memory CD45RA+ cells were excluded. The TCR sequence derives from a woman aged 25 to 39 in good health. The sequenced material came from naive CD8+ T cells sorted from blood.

CDR3 sequence (DNA): TGTGCCAGCAGTGAATCCAGGCTATCTGGCACAGATACGCAGTATTTT. It codes for CASSESRLSGTDTQYF. The gene calls are TRBV6-1 and TRBJ2-3; D ambiguous. V was shortened by 2 bases and J by 1 base, with 13 bases between the two germline ends. The germline V gene encodes CDR1 MNHNS and CDR2 SASEGT. The CDR3 has 16 residues.